The 32 T cell receptor beta chains presented below share a single source sample, sequenced in a study of naive CD8 T cells in extremely preterm neonates. The method was immunoSEQ multiplex PCR; TCRdb's version includes in-frame clones alone and lacks a portion of them. Of about 5,900 clones listed, 95% to 98% are singletons. The specimen was naive CD8+ T cells from blood. The receptor source for this set is a human donor in good health.

The CDR3 DNA follows: TGCGCCAGCAGCCAAAAAACAGGGGAAGAGACCCAGTACTTC. Translated, it gives CASSQKTGEETQYF. This chain uses TRBV4-1 with TRBJ2-5; 7 nucleotides agree with TRBD1. The germline V gene has CDR1 MGHRA and CDR2 YSYEKL. V gave up 2 bases and J gave up 3 bases; unmatched junction bases: 3. The CDR3 extends over 14 amino acids.

The genes are TRBV6-5 and TRBJ2-3; the D is unclear. The ends were cut back, 4 bases at V and 1 base at J, with 9 bases in the middle. This CDR3 is 14 amino acids long. From germline, CDR1 is MNHEY and CDR2 SVGAGI. The CDR3 loop is CASSWAEGTDTQYF. The CDR3, as DNA: TGTGCCAGCAGTTGGGCCGAAGGCACAGATACGCAGTATTTT.

The chain links TRBV7-9 to TRBJ2-5, with 9 bases that match TRBD2. The CDR3 covers 17 residues. V gave up 1 base and J gave up 3 bases; unmatched junction bases: 9. The germline V gene has CDR1 SEHNR and CDR2 FQNEAQ (reference sequence). CDR3 amino acids: CASSLGAAGGPEETQYF. CDR3 nucleotides: TGTGCCAGCAGCTTAGGAGCCGCGGGAGGGCCGGAAGAGACCCAGTACTTC.

This clone occurred a few times. This sequence joins TRBV28 and TRBJ1-2; D is unresolved. The germline V gene has CDR1 MDHEN and CDR2 SYDVKM. Trimming removed 6 bases at V and 5 bases at J, with 10 bases between. CDR3 size: 12 residues. The CDR3 nucleotides are TGTGCCAGCAGCATCGGAGCATATGGCTACACCTTC. Protein: CASSIGAYGYTF.

V is TRBV21-1 and J is TRBJ2-1; the table's D gene call, TRBD2, was not cross checked with the DNA. TRBV21-1 is a pseudogene segment. The CDR3 runs to 15 residues. The CDR3 region has the DNA TGTGCCACCAACACGGGGACTAGCGGGTACAATGAGCAGTTCTTC. Protein sequence: CATNTGTSGYNEQFF.

This clone appeared a single time. The chain couples TRBV6-1 to TRBJ1-1, with unresolved D. CDR1 and CDR2 from the germline V gene are MNHNS and SASEGT. V dropped 1 base and J dropped 3 bases, with 12 bases sitting between them. The CDR3 totals 15 residues. CDR3 sequence (DNA): TGTGCCAGCAGTGAAGGGCACTCTAGCTACACTGAAGCTTTCTTT. This translates into CASSEGHSSYTEAFF.

The genes are TRBV13 and TRBJ2-2, with D unresolved. CDR3 size: 13 residues. Germline V gene lookup returns CDR1 PRHDT and CDR2 FYEKMQ (reference sequence). Trimming cost V 0 bases and J 6 bases, with 5 bases left between them. The CDR3 region is CASSLGSAGELFF. The CDR3 region has the DNA TGTGCCAGCAGCTTAGGGAGCGCCGGGGAGCTGTTTTTT.

The genes are TRBV5-5 and TRBJ1-1; D gene ambiguous. V was pared by 4 bases and J by 2 bases, with 9 bases between. CDR1 is SGHKS, CDR2 YYEKEE, per germline (reference sequence). This CDR3 region has 13 residues. CDR3 sequence: CASSHPINTEAFF. As DNA, the CDR3 is TGTGCCAGCAGCCATCCTATAAACACTGAAGCTTTCTTT. Based on the CDR3 plus reference TRBV5-5 and TRBJ1-1, the full variable domain is DAGVTQSPTHLIKTRGQQVTLRCSPISGHKSVSWYQQVLGQGPQFIFQYYEKEERGRGNFPDRFSARQFPNYSSELNVNALLLGDSALYLCASSHPINTEAFFGQGTRLTVV.

This rearrangement joins TRBV5-1 to TRBJ1-2; 10 nucleotides line up with TRBD1. The germline V gene encodes CDR1 SGHRS and CDR2 YFSETQ. This CDR3 spans 16 amino acids. V dropped 6 bases and J dropped 0; count of bases not matched to a gene: 8. CDR3: CASTESGTGANYGYTF. The CDR3 bases are TGCGCCAGCACCGAAAGTGGGACAGGGGCTAACTATGGCTACACCTTC.

The CDR3 coding sequence is TGTGCCAGTAGTCAGTACAGGGAGACAGATACGCAGTATTTT. It yields the protein CASSQYRETDTQYF. This chain joins TRBV19 and TRBJ2-3; possibly TRBD1 for D (6 bases). Germline CDR1 LNHDA, CDR2 SQIVND (reference sequence). Trimming removed 5 bases from V and 3 bases from J, with 12 bases in between. This CDR3 region has 14 residues.

In DNA form, the CDR3 reads TGTGCCAGCAGTTTAACTAGCGGTTCCTACGAGCAGTACTTC. This codes for CASSLTSGSYEQYF. The V call is TRBV28, the J call TRBJ2-7; 8 nucleotides align to TRBD2. The CDR3 runs to 14 residues. V shed 2 bases, J shed 1 base, and the junction held 1 base outside the gene matches. From germline, CDR1 is MDHEN and CDR2 SYDVKM.

This chain uses TRBV9 with TRBJ2-5; D uncertain. The better agreement between TRBJ2-7 and the DNA end casts doubt on the J call. The CDR3 length is 15 residues. Germline V gene lookup returns CDR1 SGDLS and CDR2 YYNGEE. The CDR3 coding sequence is TGTGCCAGCAGCGTAGCTGGCGGCCCCACCTACGAGCAGTACTTC. Translating it yields CASSVAGGPTYEQYF.

The chain couples TRBV4-1 to TRBJ2-5, with TRBD2 matching over 8 bases. The CDR3 contains 17 residues. The V gene end was trimmed by 0 bases and the J gene end by 3 bases; junction bases not matched to a gene: 9. In germline, CDR1 is MGHRA, CDR2 YSYEKL. The CDR3 nucleotides read TGCGCCAGCAGCCAAGATCATTCGCGGGAGGCCAAAGAGACCCAGTACTTC. Translated: CASSQDHSREAKETQYF.

The J gene is TRBJ2-1, the V gene TRBV27, with D possibly TRBD1 on 5 matching bases. The CDR3 covers 13 residues. V lost 1 base and J lost 5, with 6 bases in between. The germline V gene has CDR1 MNHEY and CDR2 SMNVEV (reference sequence). CDR3 bases: TGTGCCAGCAGTTTATTAGGGGACAATGAGCAGTTCTTC. Protein product: CASSLLGDNEQFF.

The V gene is TRBV27, the J gene TRBJ2-3; the D gene is possibly TRBD1 (6 bases). Germline CDR1 MNHEY, CDR2 SMNVEV (reference sequence). V was pared by 6 bases and J by 2 bases, with 12 bases between. This CDR3 is 14 amino acids long. The CDR3 sequence is CASRRQGNTDTQYF. In DNA, the CDR3 is TGTGCCAGCAGACGGCAGGGGAACACAGATACGCAGTATTTT.

The chain recombines TRBV9 with TRBJ1-6; possible D gene TRBD1, 5 bases. The CDR3 contains 15 residues. The V gene's germline CDR1 is SGDLS and CDR2 YYNGEE. Trimming cost V 4 bases and J 6 bases, with 14 bases left between them. The CDR3 loop is CASSPGGRVNSPLHF. The CDR3 nucleotides read TGTGCCAGCAGCCCCGGGGGACGGGTTAATTCACCCCTCCACTTT.

The rearrangement links TRBV6-5 to TRBJ2-7, with D unresolved. The CDR3 is made up of 15 amino acids. Germline values: CDR1 MNHEY, CDR2 SVGAGI. Deletions cut 2 bases from V and 6 bases from J, with 17 bases between. The CDR3 sequence is CASSYHMMAPSEQYF. The CDR3 nucleotides read TGTGCCAGCAGTTACCACATGATGGCCCCAAGCGAGCAGTACTTC.

The J gene is TRBJ2-2, the V gene TRBV9; TRBD2 might be the D (6 bases). V gave up 5 bases and J gave up 6 bases, with 17 bases separating them. This CDR3 is 15 amino acids long. CDR1 SGDLS and CDR2 YYNGEE come from the germline V gene. In DNA, the CDR3 is TGTGCCAGCAGGATAGAGGAGGGATCGGCCGGGGAGCTGTTTTTT. It is translated as CASRIEEGSAGELFF.

The genes are TRBV7-8 and TRBJ1-1, with D tentatively TRBD1 (5 bases). CDR3 length: 15 residues. V lost 1 base and J lost 0, with 9 bases in between. CDR1 and CDR2 (germline): SGHVS, FQNEAQ. The DNA for the CDR3 is TGTGCCAGCAGCTTAGAGGGGAACCTGAACACTGAAGCTTTCTTT. Residues: CASSLEGNLNTEAFF.

The chain recombines TRBV7-8 with TRBJ2-7; possible D gene TRBD1, 6 bases. Germline CDR1 SGHVS, CDR2 FQNEAQ. There are 16 residues in the CDR3. The ends were cut back, 4 bases at V and 4 bases at J, with 20 bases in the middle. The CDR3 protein is CASSSDTGIGLYEQYF. The CDR3 bases are TGTGCCAGCAGCTCAGACACAGGGATTGGTTTGTACGAGCAGTACTTC.

This clone was recorded once. The chain joins TRBV10-3 to TRBJ2-2, with 7 bases matching TRBD1. V lost 2 bases and J lost 2; bases outside the gene matches: 5. There are 16 residues in the CDR3. From germline, CDR1 is ENHRY and CDR2 SYGVKD. As DNA, the CDR3 is TGTGCCATCAGTGAGCCCGGGACAGTAAACACCGGGGAGCTGTTTTTT. It is translated as CAISEPGTVNTGELFF.

This clone has just one count. The chain combines TRBV19 with TRBJ2-7; possible D gene TRBD2, 5 bases. V lost 6 bases and J lost 4, with 19 bases in between. CDR1 and CDR2 (germline): LNHDA, SQIVND (reference sequence). The CDR3 is 15 amino acids. As DNA, the CDR3 is TGTGCCAGTAGCGAAGGTGGAACCCTAGCATACGAGCAGTACTTC. Translation: CASSEGGTLAYEQYF. Drawing the rest from reference TRBV19 and TRBJ2-7, the complete variable domain is DGGITQSPKYLFRKEGQNVTLSCEQNLNHDAMYWYRQDPGQGLRLIYYSQIVNDFQKGDIAEGYSVSREKKESFPLTVTSAQKNPTAFYLCASSEGGTLAYEQYFGPGTRLTVT.

The chain links TRBV4-1 to TRBJ2-6, with 7 bases that match TRBD2. From germline, CDR1 is MGHRA and CDR2 YSYEKL. Unmatched junction bases numbered 15, after V lost 0 bases and J lost 4 bases. The CDR3 has 20 residues. The CDR3 nucleotides read TGCGCCAGCAGCCAAGACCCCGTGGGACTACTCCTCTCAGGGGCCAACGTCCTGACTTTC. Translating gives CASSQDPVGLLLSGANVLTF.

A single count supports this clone. Other DNA sequences of this sample code for an identical CDR3. The chain uses TRBV27 and TRBJ2-7, with D perhaps TRBD1 (5 bases). From germline, CDR1 is MNHEY and CDR2 SMNVEV (reference sequence). The CDR3 sequence is 13 residues long. Between the trimmed V and J ends, which lost 5 bases and 4 bases, there was a span of 12 bases. CDR3 DNA sequence: TGTGCCAGCAGTCCTAGGGGCGCGTACGAGCAGTACTTC. This sequence encodes CASSPRGAYEQYF.

V gene TRBV7-9 combines with J gene TRBJ2-5, with D perhaps matching TRBD2 (6 bases). The end of the DNA aligns better with TRBJ2-7, so the J call may be wrong. Looked up from germline, CDR1 is SEHNR and CDR2 is FQNEAQ (reference sequence). The CDR3 loop spans 15 amino acids. This CDR3 reads CASSSVTGATYEQYF. CDR3 nucleotides: TGTGCCAGCAGCTCCGTCACGGGAGCCACCTACGAGCAGTACTTC.

The J gene is TRBJ2-7, the V gene TRBV6-5; 8 nucleotides line up with TRBD1. This CDR3 is 14 amino acids long. Germline V gene data show CDR1 as MNHEY and CDR2 as SVGAGI. Trimming at V came to 6 bases and at J to 3 bases, leaving 7 bases not matched to a gene. The chain's CDR3 is CASSPGQGHYEQYF. CDR3 sequence (DNA): TGTGCCAGCAGCCCCGGACAGGGCCACTACGAGCAGTACTTC.

The chain carries TRBV11-2 and TRBJ2-1; D may be TRBD2 (5 bases). Germline loops: CDR1 SGHAT, CDR2 FQNNGV. V was shortened by 1 base and J by 8 bases, with 18 bases between the two germline ends. The CDR3 runs to 16 residues. The CDR3 sequence is CASSLGLTGGWDEQFF. The CDR3 nucleotides read TGTGCCAGCAGCTTAGGCCTGACCGGAGGTTGGGATGAGCAGTTCTTC. Drawing the rest from reference TRBV11-2 and TRBJ2-1, the complete variable domain is EAGVAQSPRYKIIEKRQSVAFWCNPISGHATLYWYQQILGQGPKLLIQFQNNGVVDDSQLPKDRFSAERLKGVDSTLKIQPAKLEDSAVYLCASSLGLTGGWDEQFFGPGTRLTVL.

This clone appeared a single time. The V and J genes are TRBV2 and TRBJ1-1; no clear D. With 9 bases removed from V and 1 base from J, the gap between germline ends came to 15 bases. Germline V lookup: CDR1 SNHLY, CDR2 FYNNEI. The CDR3 length is 14 residues. CDR3 coding DNA: TGTGCCAGGGACCGCGGGAAGAGGAACACTGAAGCTTTCTTT. Its translation: CARDRGKRNTEAFF.

This sequence joins TRBV7-8 and TRBJ2-5, with D perhaps TRBD2 (7 bases). Germline CDR1 SGHVS, CDR2 FQNEAQ. V was clipped by 3 bases and J by 1 base, with 18 bases between them. This CDR3 is built from 17 residues. The CDR3 protein is CASSFGQPAGFQETQYF. As DNA, the CDR3 is TGTGCCAGCAGCTTCGGACAGCCAGCGGGGTTCCAAGAGACCCAGTACTTC. The full variable domain, in which reference TRBV7-8 and TRBJ2-5 provide the parts outside the CDR3, is GAGVSQSPRYKVAKRGQDVALRCDPISGHVSLFWYQQALGQGPEFLTYFQNEAQLDKSGLPSDRFFAERPEGSVSTLKIQRTQQEDSAVYLCASSFGQPAGFQETQYFGPGTRLLVL.

V gene TRBV28 combines with J gene TRBJ2-3, with 9 bases aligning to TRBD1. The length of the CDR3 is 16 residues. The J segment lost 4 bases and the V segment lost 5 bases, leaving 10 bases of the junction unmatched. Germline-derived CDR1 and CDR2 are MDHEN and SYDVKM. The CDR3 reads CASSTNRDRAADTQYF. As DNA, the CDR3 is TGTGCCAGCAGTACAAACCGGGACAGGGCAGCAGATACGCAGTATTTT. Based on the CDR3 plus reference TRBV28 and TRBJ2-3, the full variable domain is DVKVTQSSRYLVKRTGEKVFLECVQDMDHENMFWYRQDPGLGLRLIYFSYDVKMKEKGDIPEGYSVSREKKERFSLILESASTNQTSMYLCASSTNRDRAADTQYFGPGTRLTVL.

CDR3: CASRGNYEQYF. In DNA form, the CDR3 reads TGTGCCAGCCGGGGTAACTACGAGCAGTACTTC. The chain carries TRBV27 and TRBJ2-7; possibly TRBD2 for D (5 bases). Germline CDR1 reads MNHEY; CDR2 reads SMNVEV (reference sequence). The V gene lost 8 bases and the J gene lost 3 bases, with 8 bases spanning the gap. CDR3 length: 11 residues.

The chain links TRBV28 to TRBJ2-1; D gene unclear. There are 11 residues in the CDR3. In germline, CDR1 is MDHEN, CDR2 SYDVKM. V dropped 9 bases and J dropped 10 bases, with 13 bases sitting between them. CDR3 loop: CAREMMGEQFF. CDR3 nucleotide sequence: TGTGCCAGAGAGATGATGGGCGAGCAGTTCTTC.